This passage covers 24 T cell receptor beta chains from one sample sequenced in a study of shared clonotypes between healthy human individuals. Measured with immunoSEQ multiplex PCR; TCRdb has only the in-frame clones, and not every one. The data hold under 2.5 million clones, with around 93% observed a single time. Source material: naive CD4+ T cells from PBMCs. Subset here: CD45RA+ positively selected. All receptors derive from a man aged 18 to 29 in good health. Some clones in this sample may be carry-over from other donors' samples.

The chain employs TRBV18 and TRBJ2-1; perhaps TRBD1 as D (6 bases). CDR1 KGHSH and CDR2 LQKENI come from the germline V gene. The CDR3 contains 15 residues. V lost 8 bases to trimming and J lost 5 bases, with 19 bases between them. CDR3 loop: CASQNRRTEDNEQFF. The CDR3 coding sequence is TGTGCCAGCCAAAACCGCCGGACAGAAGACAATGAGCAGTTCTTC.

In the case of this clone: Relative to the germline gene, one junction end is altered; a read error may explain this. DNA of the CDR3: TGTGCCAGCAGCTTGGCCGGGAGAGCGAACACCGGGGAGCTGTTTTTT. Its protein is CASSLAGRANTGELFF. The chain links TRBV4-1 to TRBJ2-2, with a tentative D call TRBD2 (6 bases). The length of the CDR3 is 16 residues. Germline V gene lookup returns CDR1 MGHRA and CDR2 YSYEKL.

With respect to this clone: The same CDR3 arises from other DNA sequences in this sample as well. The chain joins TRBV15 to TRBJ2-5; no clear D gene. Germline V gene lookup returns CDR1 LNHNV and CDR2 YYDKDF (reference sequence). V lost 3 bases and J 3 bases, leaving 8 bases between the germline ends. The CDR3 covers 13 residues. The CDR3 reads CATSRTGEETQYF. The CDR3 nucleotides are TGTGCCACCAGCAGGACCGGCGAAGAGACCCAGTACTTC.

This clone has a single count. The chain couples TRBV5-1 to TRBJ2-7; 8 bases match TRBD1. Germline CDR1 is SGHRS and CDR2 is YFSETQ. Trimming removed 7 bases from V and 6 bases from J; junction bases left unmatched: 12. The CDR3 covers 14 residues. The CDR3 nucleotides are TGCGCCAGCGCTGGAGCAGGGGGCGTTGGCGAGCAGTACTTC. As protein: CASAGAGGVGEQYF. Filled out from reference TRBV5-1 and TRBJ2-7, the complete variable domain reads KAGVTQTPRYLIKTRGQQVTLSCSPISGHRSVSWYQQTPGQGLQFLFEYFSETQRNKGNFPGRFSGRQFSNSRSEMNVSTLELGDSALYLCASAGAGGVGEQYFGPGTRLTVT.

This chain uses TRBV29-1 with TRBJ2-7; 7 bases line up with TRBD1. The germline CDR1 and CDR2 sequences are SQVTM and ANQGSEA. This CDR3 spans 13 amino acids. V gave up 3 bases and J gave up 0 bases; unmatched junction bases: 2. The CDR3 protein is CSVESGGSYEQYF. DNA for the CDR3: TGCAGCGTTGAGTCAGGGGGCTCCTACGAGCAGTACTTC.

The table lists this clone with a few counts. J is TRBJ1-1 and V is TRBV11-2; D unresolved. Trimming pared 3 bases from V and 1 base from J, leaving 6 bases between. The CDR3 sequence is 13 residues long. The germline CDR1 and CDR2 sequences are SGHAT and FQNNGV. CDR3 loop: CASSFKGNTEAFF. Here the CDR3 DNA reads TGTGCCAGCAGCTTTAAGGGGAACACTGAAGCTTTCTTT.

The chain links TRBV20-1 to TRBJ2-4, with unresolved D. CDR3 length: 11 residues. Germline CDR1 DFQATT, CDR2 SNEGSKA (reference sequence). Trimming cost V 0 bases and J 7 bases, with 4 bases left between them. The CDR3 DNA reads TGCAGTGCTAGAGATTACAACATTCAGTACTTC. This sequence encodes CSARDYNIQYF.

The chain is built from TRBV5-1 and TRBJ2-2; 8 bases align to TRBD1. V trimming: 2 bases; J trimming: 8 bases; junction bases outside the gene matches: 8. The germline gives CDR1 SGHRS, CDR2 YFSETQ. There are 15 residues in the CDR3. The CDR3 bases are TGCGCCAGCAGCTTTTGGCAGGGGGCATCGGGGGAGCTGTTTTTT. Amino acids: CASSFWQGASGELFF.

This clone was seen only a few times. CDR3 loop: CASSLSLAGFEKLFF. DNA for the CDR3: TGTGCCAGCAGCTTAAGCTTGGCCGGCTTCGAAAAACTGTTTTTT. The J gene is TRBJ1-4, the V gene TRBV7-9; D uncertain. This CDR3 is built from 15 residues. Germline V gene data show CDR1 as SEHNR and CDR2 as FQNEAQ (reference sequence). V gave up 2 bases and J gave up 8 bases, with 15 bases separating them.

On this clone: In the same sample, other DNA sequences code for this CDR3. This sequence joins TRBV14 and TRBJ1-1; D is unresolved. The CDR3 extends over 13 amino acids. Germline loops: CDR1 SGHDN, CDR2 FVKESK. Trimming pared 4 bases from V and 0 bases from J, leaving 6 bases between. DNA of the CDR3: TGTGCCAGCAGCCGGGGAATGAACACTGAAGCTTTCTTT. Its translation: CASSRGMNTEAFF.

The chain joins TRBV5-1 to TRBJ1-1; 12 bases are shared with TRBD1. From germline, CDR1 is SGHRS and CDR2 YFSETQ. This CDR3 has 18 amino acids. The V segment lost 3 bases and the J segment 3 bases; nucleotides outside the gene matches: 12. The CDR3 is CASSWGWGQGARDTEAFF. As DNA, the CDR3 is TGCGCCAGCAGCTGGGGCTGGGGACAGGGGGCCAGGGACACTGAAGCTTTCTTT. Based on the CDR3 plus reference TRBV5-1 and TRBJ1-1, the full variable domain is KAGVTQTPRYLIKTRGQQVTLSCSPISGHRSVSWYQQTPGQGLQFLFEYFSETQRNKGNFPGRFSGRQFSNSRSEMNVSTLELGDSALYLCASSWGWGQGARDTEAFFGQGTRLTVV.

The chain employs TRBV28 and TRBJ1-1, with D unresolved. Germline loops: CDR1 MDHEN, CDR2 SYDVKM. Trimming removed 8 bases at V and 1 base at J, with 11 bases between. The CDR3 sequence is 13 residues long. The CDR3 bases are TGTGCCAGCCTTGCGGGGTGGAACACTGAAGCTTTCTTT. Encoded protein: CASLAGWNTEAFF.

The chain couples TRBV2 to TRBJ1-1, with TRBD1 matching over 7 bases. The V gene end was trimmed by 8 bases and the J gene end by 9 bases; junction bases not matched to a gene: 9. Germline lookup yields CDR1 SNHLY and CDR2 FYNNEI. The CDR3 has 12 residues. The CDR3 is CASGDRGPKAFF. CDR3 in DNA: TGTGCCAGCGGGGATAGGGGGCCCAAAGCTTTCTTT.

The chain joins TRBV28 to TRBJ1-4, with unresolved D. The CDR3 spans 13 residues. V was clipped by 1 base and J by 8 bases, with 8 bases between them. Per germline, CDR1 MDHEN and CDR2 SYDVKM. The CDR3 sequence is CASSLSNTEKLFF. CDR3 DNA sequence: TGTGCCAGCAGTTTATCAAACACAGAAAAACTGTTTTTT.

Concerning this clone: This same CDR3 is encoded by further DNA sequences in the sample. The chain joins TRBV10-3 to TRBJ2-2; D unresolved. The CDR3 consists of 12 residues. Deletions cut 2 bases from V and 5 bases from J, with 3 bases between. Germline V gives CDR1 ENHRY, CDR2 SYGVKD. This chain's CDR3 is CAISEGTGELFF. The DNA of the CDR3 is TGTGCCATCAGTGAGGGTACCGGGGAGCTGTTTTTT.

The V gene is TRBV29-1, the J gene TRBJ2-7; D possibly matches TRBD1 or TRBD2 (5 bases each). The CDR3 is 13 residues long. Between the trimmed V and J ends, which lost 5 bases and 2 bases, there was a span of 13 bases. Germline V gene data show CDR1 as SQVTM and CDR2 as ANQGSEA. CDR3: CSVRRDGPYEQYF. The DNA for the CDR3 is TGCAGCGTTCGCCGGGACGGGCCCTACGAGCAGTACTTC.

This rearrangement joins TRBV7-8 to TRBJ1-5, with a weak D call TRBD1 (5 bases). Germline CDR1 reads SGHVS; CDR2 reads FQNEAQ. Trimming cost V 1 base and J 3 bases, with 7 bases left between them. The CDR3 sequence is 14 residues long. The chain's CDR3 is CASSLDRTNQPQHF. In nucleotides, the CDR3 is TGTGCCAGCAGCTTAGACAGGACCAATCAGCCCCAGCATTTT.

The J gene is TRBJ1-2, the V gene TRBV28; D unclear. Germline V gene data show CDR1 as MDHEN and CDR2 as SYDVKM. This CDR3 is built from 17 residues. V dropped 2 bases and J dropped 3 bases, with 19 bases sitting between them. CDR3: CASSLGSLNPVHYGYTF. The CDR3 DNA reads TGTGCCAGCAGTTTAGGGTCATTGAATCCGGTTCACTATGGCTACACCTTC.

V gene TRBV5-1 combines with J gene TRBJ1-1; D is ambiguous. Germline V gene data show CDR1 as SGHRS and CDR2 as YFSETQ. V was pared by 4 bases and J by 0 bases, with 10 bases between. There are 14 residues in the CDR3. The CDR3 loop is CASSPAPMNTEAFF. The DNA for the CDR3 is TGCGCCAGCAGCCCTGCTCCTATGAACACTGAAGCTTTCTTT.

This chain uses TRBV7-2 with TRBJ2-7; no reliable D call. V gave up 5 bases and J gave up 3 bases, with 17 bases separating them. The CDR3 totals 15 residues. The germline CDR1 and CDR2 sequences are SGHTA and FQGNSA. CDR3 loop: CASSPVGGQYYEQYF. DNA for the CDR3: TGTGCCAGCAGCCCCGTTGGCGGCCAATACTACGAGCAGTACTTC.

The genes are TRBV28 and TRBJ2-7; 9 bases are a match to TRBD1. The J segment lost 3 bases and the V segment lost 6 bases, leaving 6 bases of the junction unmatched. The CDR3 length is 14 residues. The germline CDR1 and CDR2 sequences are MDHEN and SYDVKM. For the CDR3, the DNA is TGTGCCAGCAGACCCGGGACAGGGATCTACGAGCAGTACTTC. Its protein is CASRPGTGIYEQYF.

CDR3 sequence reads: CASGQSGYEQYF. The CDR3 nucleotides read TGTGCCAGCGGTCAATCCGGATACGAGCAGTACTTC. The chain employs TRBV11-2 and TRBJ2-7; D remains unclear. CDR3 length: 12 amino acids. Germline V gene lookup returns CDR1 SGHAT and CDR2 FQNNGV. Deletions cut 8 bases from V and 4 bases from J, with 12 bases between.

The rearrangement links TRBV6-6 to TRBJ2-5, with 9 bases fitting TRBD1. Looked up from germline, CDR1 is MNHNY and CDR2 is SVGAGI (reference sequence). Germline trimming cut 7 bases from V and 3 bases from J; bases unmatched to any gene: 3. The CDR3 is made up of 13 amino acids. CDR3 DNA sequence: TGTGCCAGCAACGACAGGGGGGAAGAGACCCAGTACTTC. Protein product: CASNDRGEETQYF.

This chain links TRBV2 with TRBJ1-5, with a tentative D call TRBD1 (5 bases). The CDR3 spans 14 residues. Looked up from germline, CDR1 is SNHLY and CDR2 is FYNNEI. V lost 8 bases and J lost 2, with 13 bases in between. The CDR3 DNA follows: TGTGCCAGCTTGGAGGGGCGCGGCAATCAGCCCCAGCATTTT. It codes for CASLEGRGNQPQHF.